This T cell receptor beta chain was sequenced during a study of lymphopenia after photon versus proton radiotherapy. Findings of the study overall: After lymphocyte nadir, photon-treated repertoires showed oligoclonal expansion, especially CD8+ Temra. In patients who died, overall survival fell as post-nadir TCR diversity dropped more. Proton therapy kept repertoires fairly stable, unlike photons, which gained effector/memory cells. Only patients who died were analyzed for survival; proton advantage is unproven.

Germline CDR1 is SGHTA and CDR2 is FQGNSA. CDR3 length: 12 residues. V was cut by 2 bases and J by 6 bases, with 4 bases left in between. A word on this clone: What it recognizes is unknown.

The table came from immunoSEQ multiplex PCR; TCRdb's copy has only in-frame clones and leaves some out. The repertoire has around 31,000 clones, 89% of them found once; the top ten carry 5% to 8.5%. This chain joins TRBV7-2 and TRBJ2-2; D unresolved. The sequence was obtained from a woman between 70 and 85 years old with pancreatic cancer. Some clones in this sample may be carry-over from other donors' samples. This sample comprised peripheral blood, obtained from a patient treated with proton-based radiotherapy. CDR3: CASSLTAGELFF. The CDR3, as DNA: TGTGCCAGCAGCTTAACCGCCGGGGAGCTGTTTTTT. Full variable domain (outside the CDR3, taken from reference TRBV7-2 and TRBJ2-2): GAGVSQSPSNKVTEKGKDVELRCDPISGHTALYWYRQSLGQGLEFLIYFQGNSAPDKSGLPSDRFSAERTGGSVSTLTIQRTQQEDSAVYLCASSLTAGELFFGEGSRLTVL.